Sequencing of this T cell receptor (beta chain) was carried out in a study of early T cells in non-severe SARS-CoV-2 infection. This CDR3 comprises 16 residues. The trim removed 6 bases at V and 10 bases at J, leaving 18 bases unmatched. CDR1 is DFQATT and CDR2 is SNEGSKA in the germline V gene (reference sequence). TCRdb re-called the 5' RACE reads with MiXCR, one entry per CDR3 protein. The repertoire has about 100,000 distinct CDR3 sequences, around 13% of them found once; the top ten carry approximately 6.4%. This chain connects TRBV20-1 to TRBJ2-1; 10 bases are shared with TRBD2. This TCR was sampled from an adult who was a healthcare worker with PCR-confirmed SARS-CoV-2 infection or an uninfected control (not recorded which). The sample comprised whole blood. CDR3 sequence reads: CSADPPSGRGIIEQFF. The CDR3 bases are TGCAGTGCCGACCCCCCGAGCGGGAGGGGAATTATAGAGCAGTTCTTC.